This T cell receptor beta chain originates from a study of blood T cell repertoires in COVID-19. Method: immunoSEQ multiplex PCR; TCRdb's copy keeps in-frame clones and lacks some. The data hold around 240,000 clones, with 84% observed a single time. Germline CDR1 is SEHNR and CDR2 is FQNEAQ (reference sequence). The CDR3 extends over 16 amino acids. V was shortened by 4 bases and J by 12 bases, with 25 bases between the two germline ends. Sequencing was done on a sample of peripheral blood. This chain joins TRBV7-9 and TRBJ2-1; TRBD1 is a possible D gene (6 bases). The clonotype originates from a woman between 40 and 55 years old who had recovered from COVID-19. The CDR3 loop is CASSSHRDSALATQFF. The CDR3 nucleotides are TGTGCCAGCAGCTCCCACAGGGATTCGGCTCTTGCGACGCAGTTCTTC.